This TCR beta chain is drawn from a study of T cell responses to AZD1222 COVID-19 vaccine. The CDR3 loop spans 15 amino acids. Trimming removed 3 bases at V and 4 bases at J, with 14 bases between. Germline CDR1 reads SGDLS; CDR2 reads YYNGEE. Study-level results: Baseline seropositivity characterized only a handful of AZD1222 recipients. Females made up more of the donors, who were largely white British, and clonal diversity may have come out too low. When two AZD1222 doses had been given, Spike-specific TCR breadth and depth rose. Among spike-specific TCRs, nearly half reportedly target unmutated variant regions.

As for this clone: Its target is unknown.

Sequenced by immunoSEQ multiplex PCR; TCRdb stores in-frame clones only, minus some. This sample yields approximately 190,000 clones, of which around 93% are seen a single time; roughly 8.4% belongs to the top ten. This chain links TRBV9 with TRBJ1-5, with a weak D call TRBD1 (5 bases). Source: peripheral blood, taken on day 0 of AZD1222 vaccination. The receptor was derived from an adult in good health. The CDR3 loop reads CASSAAGTLNQPQHF. The DNA for the CDR3 is TGTGCCAGCAGCGCAGCCGGGACCCTTAATCAGCCCCAGCATTTT.